The 27 T cell receptor beta chains in this list originate from one sample, sequenced in a study of CD8 T cells in ankylosing spondylitis. MiXCR, run by TCRdb on the 5' RACE reads, gives a single entry per CDR3 protein. Here the sample spans 130,000 or so distinct CDR3 sequences, roughly a sixth being singletons. Antigens of these TCRs are unknown. Points from the study as a whole: In ankylosing spondylitis blood, a motif of roughly eight highly homologous TCR beta variants appeared characteristic.

The sequencing input was blood, either unsorted or a sorted T cell fraction (not recorded which). The receptor source for this set is a male donor with ankylosing spondylitis.

This clonotype was counted between two and nine times. The chain employs TRBV4-1 and TRBJ2-7, with D uncertain. Germline CDR1 is MGHRA and CDR2 is YSYEKL. This CDR3 is built from 14 residues. Trimming took off 0 bases at V and 1 base at J, with 7 bases between the two ends. The DNA for the CDR3 is TGCGCCAGCAGCCAAGAAGGGCAATCCTACGAGCAGTACTTC. As protein: CASSQEGQSYEQYF.

This clonotype appeared a few times. The rearrangement uses TRBV27 and TRBJ2-5; 7 bases match TRBD1. The CDR3 covers 15 residues. Germline values: CDR1 MNHEY, CDR2 SMNVEV (reference sequence). J gave up 5 bases and V 2 bases, and 8 bases lay outside the gene matches. The CDR3 sequence: CASSLVGVGQETQYF. Here the CDR3 DNA reads TGTGCCAGCAGTTTAGTAGGGGTGGGACAGGAGACCCAGTACTTC.

This clonotype was seen more than once but under ten times. V is TRBV19 and J is TRBJ2-1; no clear D gene. CDR1 and CDR2 from the germline V gene are LNHDA and SQIVND (reference sequence). V gave up 6 bases and J gave up 4 bases, with 16 bases separating them. The CDR3 runs 15 residues. As DNA, the CDR3 is TGTGCCAGTAGCCAGCAACCGGGTAGTTACAATGAGCAGTTCTTC. It encodes CASSQQPGSYNEQFF.

This clonotype has more than one count but fewer than ten. The chain joins TRBV5-1 to TRBJ2-5; D is unresolved. V shed 7 bases and J shed 3 bases, with 16 bases lying between them. The CDR3 spans 14 residues. Germline CDR1 and CDR2: SGHRS and YFSETQ. CDR3 sequence: CASALRSAKETQYF. The CDR3 coding sequence is TGCGCCAGCGCTCTGCGGTCGGCAAAAGAGACCCAGTACTTC.

CDR3 DNA sequence: TGTGCCAGCAGTCCGACCACAGGGGTTTATGAAAAACTGTTTTTT. Its protein is CASSPTTGVYEKLFF. This chain joins TRBV28 and TRBJ1-4; the match to TRBD1 covers 7 bases. J gave up 6 bases and V 5 bases, and 9 bases lay outside the gene matches. Germline V gives CDR1 MDHEN, CDR2 SYDVKM. The CDR3 has 15 residues.

V gene TRBV5-8 combines with J gene TRBJ2-7; D uncertain. V was clipped by 0 bases and J by 3 bases, with 10 bases between them. The germline gives CDR1 SGHTS, CDR2 YDEGEE. The CDR3 has 14 residues. CDR3 sequence: CASSLARVVYEQYF. Written as DNA, the CDR3 is TGTGCCAGCAGCTTGGCACGGGTCGTCTACGAGCAGTACTTC.

This clonotype appeared a few times. The chain combines TRBV3-1 with TRBJ2-7; maybe TRBD2 (6 bases). This CDR3 has 15 residues. CDR1 LGHDT and CDR2 YNNKEL come from the germline V gene (reference sequence). Trimming cost V 0 bases and J 3 bases, with 12 bases left between them. CDR3 bases: TGTGCCAGCAGCCAAGAGGCGGGACTCTTCTACGAGCAGTACTTC. Protein product: CASSQEAGLFYEQYF.

The chain joins TRBV27 to TRBJ1-3; D gene uncertain. Between the trimmed V and J ends, which lost 5 bases and 1 base, there was a span of 15 bases. Germline CDR1 and CDR2: MNHEY and SMNVEV (reference sequence). This CDR3 has 16 amino acids. The CDR3 DNA reads as TGTGCCAGCAGTCCAAATTATGGAGGATCTGGAAACACCATATATTTT. Translating it yields CASSPNYGGSGNTIYF.

In this sample, this clonotype turned up many times. In DNA, the CDR3 is TGCGCCAGCAGCTGGGATTTGGACACTGAAGCTTTCTTT. This encodes CASSWDLDTEAFF. This chain uses TRBV5-1 with TRBJ1-1, with D hard to call. Germline CDR1 SGHRS, CDR2 YFSETQ. The V end was cut by 3 bases, the J end by 3 bases, with 9 bases between. This CDR3 is 13 amino acids long.

In this sample, this clonotype turned up a few times. J is TRBJ1-2 and V is TRBV9; D is ambiguous. Trimming pared 4 bases from V and 2 bases from J, leaving 15 bases between. CDR3 length: 15 amino acids. Germline values: CDR1 SGDLS, CDR2 YYNGEE. CDR3: CASSPLGQTNYGYTF. The DNA for the CDR3 is TGTGCCAGCAGCCCTCTCGGGCAGACCAACTATGGCTACACCTTC.

This sequence joins TRBV20-1 and TRBJ2-7; no definite D call. Per the germline V gene, CDR1 is DFQATT and CDR2 is SNEGSKA (reference sequence). The CDR3 has 14 residues. V was cut by 2 bases and J by 3 bases, with 14 bases left in between. CDR3 amino acids: CSARKVETYYEQYF. In DNA form, the CDR3 reads TGCAGTGCTAGAAAGGTAGAGACGTACTACGAGCAGTACTTC.

This clonotype was recorded a few times. The chain recombines TRBV4-1 with TRBJ2-3; D is possibly TRBD1 (7 bases). The CDR3 is made up of 20 amino acids. Germline-derived CDR1 and CDR2 are MGHRA and YSYEKL. Trimming cost V 1 base and J 0 bases, with 23 bases left between them. The CDR3 reads CASSQGPGGFSGPSTDTQYF. The CDR3 DNA reads as TGCGCCAGCAGCCAAGGGCCAGGGGGGTTCTCGGGACCCAGCACAGATACGCAGTATTTT.

The CDR3 bases are TGTGCCAGCAGCGCGCCCCCCGGGGACAGGTATCCCTATGGCTACACCTTC. Its protein is CASSAPPGDRYPYGYTF. V is TRBV9 and J is TRBJ1-2; 8 bases match TRBD1. Germline CDR1 is SGDLS and CDR2 is YYNGEE. The J segment lost 4 bases and the V segment lost 3 bases, leaving 14 bases of the junction unmatched. This CDR3 is 17 amino acids long.

The chain couples TRBV9 to TRBJ2-7, with D possibly TRBD1 on 6 matching bases. CDR1 and CDR2 from the germline V gene are SGDLS and YYNGEE. The CDR3 length is 14 residues. With 3 bases removed from V and 2 bases from J, the gap between germline ends came to 12 bases. The CDR3 loop reads CASSEGDTAYEQYF. Written as DNA, the CDR3 is TGTGCCAGCAGCGAAGGGGACACCGCCTACGAGCAGTACTTC.

The rearrangement links TRBV18 to TRBJ2-5, with D possibly being TRBD2 (6 bases). With 3 bases removed from V and 3 bases from J, the gap between germline ends came to 8 bases. The CDR3 is made up of 13 amino acids. Germline V gene sequence: CDR1 KGHSH, CDR2 LQKENI. In nucleotides, the CDR3 is TGTGCCAGCTCACCTTGGGGGGAAGAGACCCAGTACTTC. It translates to CASSPWGEETQYF. Filled out from reference TRBV18 and TRBJ2-5, the complete variable domain reads NAGVMQNPRHLVRRRGQEARLRCSPMKGHSHVYWYRQLPEEGLKFMVYLQKENIIDESGMPKERFSAEFPKEGPSILRIQQVVRGDSAAYFCASSPWGEETQYFGPGTRLLVL.

This clonotype was observed a handful of times. The chain's CDR3 is CASSPQRRGNQPQHF. DNA for the CDR3: TGTGCCAGCAGTCCACAGCGCAGGGGCAATCAGCCCCAGCATTTT. The chain combines TRBV28 with TRBJ1-5; perhaps TRBD1 as D (5 bases). Germline CDR1 reads MDHEN; CDR2 reads SYDVKM. The germline V and J ends were trimmed by 5 bases and 2 bases, with 13 bases remaining between them. This CDR3 has 15 residues. Drawing the rest from reference TRBV28 and TRBJ1-5, the complete variable domain is DVKVTQSSRYLVKRTGEKVFLECVQDMDHENMFWYRQDPGLGLRLIYFSYDVKMKEKGDIPEGYSVSREKKERFSLILESASTNQTSMYLCASSPQRRGNQPQHFGDGTRLSIL.

The rearrangement uses TRBV6-2 or TRBV6-3 and TRBJ1-2; D possibly corresponds to TRBD1 (5 bases). CDR1 and CDR2 from the germline V gene are MNHEY and SVGEGT. Trimming shortened V by 5 bases and J by 4 bases, and 11 bases separated the two germline ends. CDR3 length equals 13 residues. The CDR3 DNA sequence: TGTGCCAGCAGTACAGGATTTGTCTATGGCTACACCTTC. Translating it yields CASSTGFVYGYTF.

The sample holds a few counts of this clonotype. V gene TRBV7-6 combines with J gene TRBJ2-5; 9 positions match TRBD2. V was clipped by 3 bases and J by 1 base; unmatched bases: 3. CDR3 length equals 15 residues. Germline CDR1 reads SGHVS; CDR2 reads FNYEAQ. CDR3 loop: CASSLGGGGQETQYF. As DNA, the CDR3 is TGTGCCAGCAGCTTGGGCGGGGGGGGCCAAGAGACCCAGTACTTC.

The chain has TRBV7-3 and TRBJ2-1; D is possibly TRBD1 or TRBD2 (5 bases each). The CDR3 extends over 16 amino acids. CDR1 is SGHTA, CDR2 FQGTGA, per germline. The V end lost 5 bases, the J end lost 0 bases, and 14 bases lay between the germline ends. For the CDR3, the DNA is TGTGCCAGCAGCATCGGGACCTCTAGCTCCTACAATGAGCAGTTCTTC. Its translation: CASSIGTSSSYNEQFF.

This chain joins TRBV12-3 or TRBV12-4 and TRBJ2-7, with a weak D call TRBD1 (6 bases). V lost 5 bases and J 2 bases, leaving 10 bases between the germline ends. This CDR3 contains 13 residues. The CDR3 is CASSRQDAYEQYF. CDR3 bases: TGTGCCAGCAGTCGACAGGATGCCTACGAGCAGTACTTC.

The chain uses TRBV12-3 or TRBV12-4 and TRBJ2-7; 11 bases agree with TRBD2. The CDR3 is 18 amino acids. V shed 6 bases and J 5 bases; nucleotides not matched to a gene: 18. CDR3 region: CASSNLAGGRFVLDEQYF. The CDR3 DNA reads as TGTGCCAGCAGCAATCTAGCGGGAGGTCGATTCGTCCTAGACGAGCAGTACTTC.

The chain links TRBV7-9 to TRBJ1-2; a weak D match, TRBD1 (5 bases). Trimming cost V 3 bases and J 4 bases, with 6 bases left between them. Germline assignment: CDR1 SEHNR and CDR2 FQNEAQ (reference sequence). CDR3 length equals 12 residues. The CDR3 DNA reads TGTGCCAGCAGCTTGGGGCTCTATGGCTACACCTTC. Protein sequence: CASSLGLYGYTF.

At least ten counts were recorded for this clonotype. Here the CDR3 reads CSVLGRTYEQYF. Written as DNA, the CDR3 is TGCAGCGTGCTCGGACGGACCTACGAGCAGTACTTC. The chain joins TRBV29-1 to TRBJ2-7; D unclear. Trimming took off 6 bases at V and 2 bases at J, with 11 bases between the two ends. Per germline, CDR1 SQVTM and CDR2 ANQGSEA. CDR3 length: 12 residues.

This clonotype was counted only a few times. CDR3 loop: CASGSINQPQHF. The CDR3 DNA reads as TGTGCCAGTGGGAGTATCAATCAGCCCCAGCATTTT. The chain uses TRBV18 and TRBJ1-5; D not certain. With 9 bases removed from V and 3 bases from J, the gap between germline ends came to 9 bases. The germline V gene has CDR1 KGHSH and CDR2 LQKENI. The CDR3 has 12 amino acids.

The gene calls are TRBV14 and TRBJ2-7, with D maybe TRBD2 (5 bases). CDR1 is SGHDN, CDR2 FVKESK, per germline. V was pared by 1 base and J by 3 bases, with 10 bases between. The CDR3 consists of 14 residues. The CDR3 nucleotides are TGTGCCAGCAGCCAAGCCGATGCGGGCTACGAGCAGTACTTC. Its translation: CASSQADAGYEQYF.

The chain recombines TRBV3-1 with TRBJ1-1; TRBD1 matches at 8 bases. The CDR3 has 17 amino acids. Germline loops: CDR1 LGHDT, CDR2 YNNKEL (reference sequence). V was clipped by 2 bases and J by 4 bases; unmatched bases: 12. CDR3 nucleotide sequence: TGTGCCAGCAGCCAACAGGACAGGGTGATTTTAGTCACTGAAGCTTTCTTT. Protein sequence: CASSQQDRVILVTEAFF.

The chain uses TRBV12-3 or TRBV12-4 and TRBJ2-2; D unclear. The CDR3 spans 15 residues. The germline V and J ends were trimmed by 1 base and 3 bases, with 9 bases remaining between them. The CDR3 DNA reads as TGTGCCAGCAGTTTAGAGGCTAGATACACCGGGGAGCTGTTTTTT. Its translation is CASSLEARYTGELFF.